This is a list of T cell receptor beta chains from one sample in a study of blood T cell repertoires in COVID-19. Libraries were prepared by immunoSEQ multiplex PCR; TCRdb keeps only in-frame clonotypes and omits some of them. This table holds approximately 150,000 clones, 89% found once. Sequencing was done on a sample of peripheral blood. These TCRs come from a human donor in a cohort sampled during active COVID-19. Both conserved end residues are part of each CDR3. The D gene is left open where the match is weak. The listing skips clone size in some rows; elsewhere it reads once, few, many or a size class.

CDR3 DNA: TGTGCCAGCAGCCAGAGCCCTTACGAGCAGTACTTC
CDR3 protein: CASSQSPYEQYF
D gene: .
J gene: TRBJ2-7
V gene: TRBV4-2
clone size: .

CDR3 DNA: TGTGCCAGCAGTTCCAGCCCCAGGCAGCCCCAGCATTTT
CDR3 protein: CASSSSPRQPQHF
D gene: .
J gene: TRBJ1-5
V gene: TRBV27
clone size: .

CDR3 DNA: TGTGCCACCAGCAGAGGGGGTGCAGGGGCGTTAACTGAAGCTTTCTTT
CDR3 protein: CATSRGGAGALTEAFF
D gene: .
J gene: TRBJ1-1
V gene: TRBV15
clone size: .

CDR3 DNA: TGTGCCAGCAGGCCGGATACAGGGTACGGCTACACCTTC
CDR3 protein: CASRPDTGYGYTF
D gene: .
J gene: TRBJ1-2
V gene: TRBV7-9
clone size: .

CDR3 DNA: TGTGCGAGCGGGACAGGAAGTGGCGAGCAGTACTTC
CDR3 protein: CASGTGSGEQYF
D gene: .
J gene: TRBJ2-7
V gene: TRBV7-2
clone size: .

CDR3 DNA: TGTGCCAGCAGTGAGGGACAGGCAGCCTCACCCCTCCACTTT
CDR3 protein: CASSEGQAASPLHF
D gene: TRBD1
J gene: TRBJ1-6
V gene: TRBV6-4
clone size: few

CDR3 DNA: TGTGCCAGCAGCTTGGGGGGGGCCGGGTACGAGCAGTACTTC
CDR3 protein: CASSLGGAGYEQYF
D gene: .
J gene: TRBJ2-7
V gene: TRBV7-9
clone size: .

CDR3 DNA: TGTGCCATCAGTGAGTCCGGAGGATTTGAAGCTTTCTTT
CDR3 protein: CAISESGGFEAFF
D gene: .
J gene: TRBJ1-1
V gene: TRBV10-3
clone size: .

CDR3 DNA: TGTGCCACCAGTGATCGGACAGGGCCTAGCACAGATACGCAGTATTTT
CDR3 protein: CATSDRTGPSTDTQYF
D gene: TRBD1
J gene: TRBJ2-3
V gene: TRBV24-1
clone size: .

CDR3 DNA: TGTGCCAGCAGCTTCCCAGGGACTAGCACAGATACGCAGTATTTT
CDR3 protein: CASSFPGTSTDTQYF
D gene: .
J gene: TRBJ2-3
V gene: TRBV5-8
clone size: .

CDR3 DNA: TGTGCCAGCAGCCTGTCGGGGGAACCCCAAGAGACCCAGTACTTC
CDR3 protein: CASSLSGEPQETQYF
D gene: .
J gene: TRBJ2-5
V gene: TRBV25-1
clone size: .

CDR3 DNA: TGTGCCAGCAGCCCCGGGACAGGAAATCAGCCCCAGCATTTT
CDR3 protein: CASSPGTGNQPQHF
D gene: TRBD1
J gene: TRBJ1-5
V gene: TRBV3-1/TRBV3-2
clone size: .

CDR3 DNA: TGCGCCAGCAGCCTGGGACTAGCGGACACAGATACGCAGTATTTT
CDR3 protein: CASSLGLADTDTQYF
D gene: TRBD2
J gene: TRBJ2-3
V gene: TRBV5-1
clone size: .

CDR3 DNA: TGTGCCAGCAGCTTGGCCAGTCTTTCCAGTCGAGGTCCACCCTACGAGCAGTACTTC
CDR3 protein: CASSLASLSSRGPPYEQYF
D gene: .
J gene: TRBJ2-7
V gene: TRBV5-8
clone size: .

CDR3 DNA: TGTGCCAGCAGCTTGGCTAGGGGCAATGAGCAGTTCTTC
CDR3 protein: CASSLARGNEQFF
D gene: .
J gene: TRBJ2-1
V gene: TRBV5-4
clone size: .

CDR3 DNA: TGTGCCAGCACCCCAAGCGGTTCCTCCTACAATGAGCAGTTCTTC
CDR3 protein: CASTPSGSSYNEQFF
D gene: .
J gene: TRBJ2-1
V gene: TRBV6-5
clone size: .

CDR3 DNA: TGTGCCAGCAGTTTAAGCATCGGGGGATTAAACTATGGCTACACCTTC
CDR3 protein: CASSLSIGGLNYGYTF
D gene: .
J gene: TRBJ1-2
V gene: TRBV28
clone size: .

CDR3 DNA: TGTGCCACCAGCAGAGAATTGGGACTAGCGGGGACGAGCACAGATACGCAGTATTTT
CDR3 protein: CATSRELGLAGTSTDTQYF
D gene: TRBD2
J gene: TRBJ2-3
V gene: TRBV15
clone size: .

CDR3 DNA: TGTGCCAGCAGCTGGGAGATAGCGGGGGCCGGGACGGATACGCAGTATTTT
CDR3 protein: CASSWEIAGAGTDTQYF
D gene: TRBD2
J gene: TRBJ2-3
V gene: TRBV7-2
clone size: .

CDR3 DNA: TGTGCCAGTAGAACAGGGGGCGCAAGCACTGAAGCTTTCTTT
CDR3 protein: CASRTGGASTEAFF
D gene: TRBD1
J gene: TRBJ1-1
V gene: TRBV19
clone size: .

CDR3 DNA: TGTGCCAGCAGCGCTCCAGGGCGCACCATATATTTT
CDR3 protein: CASSAPGRTIYF
D gene: .
J gene: TRBJ1-3
V gene: TRBV9
clone size: .

CDR3 DNA: TGTGCCAGCAGCTTAGCCGACTTGGGGAACACTGAAGCTTTCTTT
CDR3 protein: CASSLADLGNTEAFF
D gene: .
J gene: TRBJ1-1
V gene: TRBV7-9
clone size: .

CDR3 DNA: TGCGCCAGCAGCACCAATGACAGGAGGACTGAAGCTTTCTTT
CDR3 protein: CASSTNDRRTEAFF
D gene: .
J gene: TRBJ1-1
V gene: TRBV5-1
clone size: .

CDR3 DNA: TGTGCCAGCAGCTTAGCGAGGGGGATCTATGGCTACACCTTC
CDR3 protein: CASSLARGIYGYTF
D gene: .
J gene: TRBJ1-2
V gene: TRBV7-2
clone size: once

CDR3 DNA: TGTGCCAGCAGCCCATACCGGGAGGTGAACACTGAAGCTTTCTTT
CDR3 protein: CASSPYREVNTEAFF
D gene: .
J gene: TRBJ1-1
V gene: TRBV7-2
clone size: once

CDR3 DNA: TGTGCCAGCAGCCAAGTCCTGACGGGAGTAGGACGCGGCTACACCTTC
CDR3 protein: CASSQVLTGVGRGYTF
D gene: .
J gene: TRBJ1-2
V gene: TRBV4-2
clone size: .

CDR3 DNA: TGTGCCAGCAGCCCTAAAGAGACCCAGTACTTC
CDR3 protein: CASSPKETQYF
D gene: .
J gene: TRBJ2-5
V gene: TRBV7-3
clone size: .

CDR3 DNA: TGTGCCAGCAGCTCCCCCGGGGATGGCACAGATACGCAGTATTTT
CDR3 protein: CASSSPGDGTDTQYF
D gene: .
J gene: TRBJ2-3
V gene: TRBV7-6
clone size: .

CDR3 DNA: TGTGCCAGCAGCCCCCCGATCGGACAGTACTCCTACGAGCAGTACTTC
CDR3 protein: CASSPPIGQYSYEQYF
D gene: .
J gene: TRBJ2-7
V gene: TRBV5-6
clone size: .

CDR3 DNA: TGTGCCAGCAGCTTGGTGTCGGGGGATACGCAGTATTTT
CDR3 protein: CASSLVSGDTQYF
D gene: .
J gene: TRBJ2-3
V gene: TRBV5-4
clone size: few

CDR3 DNA: TGTGCCAGCAGCCGCGTTCGCGGACAGTTTACGCAGTATTTT
CDR3 protein: CASSRVRGQFTQYF
D gene: .
J gene: TRBJ2-3
V gene: TRBV2
clone size: .

CDR3 DNA: TGTGCCAGCAGCCCGGACAGGGACAATCAGCCCCAGCATTTT
CDR3 protein: CASSPDRDNQPQHF
D gene: TRBD1
J gene: TRBJ1-5
V gene: TRBV6-5
clone size: .

CDR3 DNA: TGTGCAAGTCGCCAAAGGGGGGGCCGGGAGACCCAGTACTTC
CDR3 protein: CASRQRGGRETQYF
D gene: .
J gene: TRBJ2-5
V gene: TRBV12-2
clone size: .

CDR3 DNA: TGCGCCAGCAGCCTCCCCGGACAGGACTACGAGCAGTACTTC
CDR3 protein: CASSLPGQDYEQYF
D gene: TRBD1
J gene: TRBJ2-7
V gene: TRBV5-1
clone size: .

CDR3 DNA: TGCGCCAGCAGGAGGGACAGCCAAGAGACCCAGTACTTC
CDR3 protein: CASRRDSQETQYF
D gene: TRBD1
J gene: TRBJ2-5
V gene: TRBV5-1
clone size: .

CDR3 DNA: TGTGCCAGCAGCCCCGGGCAAGAGACCCAGTACTTC
CDR3 protein: CASSPGQETQYF
D gene: .
J gene: TRBJ2-5
V gene: TRBV6-2/TRBV6-3
clone size: .

CDR3 DNA: TGTGCCAGCAGCTTATACGGGTCCAATCAGCCCCAGCATTTT
CDR3 protein: CASSLYGSNQPQHF
D gene: .
J gene: TRBJ1-5
V gene: TRBV7-2
clone size: .

CDR3 DNA: TGCGCCAGCAGCTGGGGGACAGGTCAAGAGACCCAGTACTTC
CDR3 protein: CASSWGTGQETQYF
D gene: TRBD1
J gene: TRBJ2-5
V gene: TRBV5-1
clone size: .

CDR3 DNA: TGTGCCAGCAGTTACATAAATCGGGGGGGCGCAGATACGCAGTATTTT
CDR3 protein: CASSYINRGGADTQYF
D gene: TRBD2
J gene: TRBJ2-3
V gene: TRBV6-2/TRBV6-3
clone size: once

CDR3 DNA: TGTGCCACCAGCAGAGATTCCCCATCTGGGAGGGGGGCTAGCACAGATACGCAGTATTTT
CDR3 protein: CATSRDSPSGRGASTDTQYF
D gene: .
J gene: TRBJ2-3
V gene: TRBV15
clone size: .

CDR3 DNA: TGTGCCAGCACCGATCCCGACAGCCACTATGGCTACACCTTC
CDR3 protein: CASTDPDSHYGYTF
D gene: .
J gene: TRBJ1-2
V gene: TRBV27
clone size: .

CDR3 DNA: TGTGCCAGCAGTTACTCAGCCCTACCCCAGCATTTT
CDR3 protein: CASSYSALPQHF
D gene: .
J gene: TRBJ1-5
V gene: TRBV6-6
clone size: once

CDR3 DNA: TGCAGCGTTGAGGCCACAGATACGCAGTATTTT
CDR3 protein: CSVEATDTQYF
D gene: .
J gene: TRBJ2-3
V gene: TRBV29-1
clone size: .

CDR3 DNA: TGTGCCAGCAGTTTAATCCGGCCACAGGGAGTCACCGGGGAGCTGTTTTTT
CDR3 protein: CASSLIRPQGVTGELFF
D gene: .
J gene: TRBJ2-2
V gene: TRBV27
clone size: .

CDR3 DNA: TGCGCCAGCAGCTTGCAAAACAATGAGCAGTTCTTC
CDR3 protein: CASSLQNNEQFF
D gene: .
J gene: TRBJ2-1
V gene: TRBV5-1
clone size: .

CDR3 DNA: TGTGCCAGCAGCTTAGGCGAGAACGAGCAGTACTTC
CDR3 protein: CASSLGENEQYF
D gene: .
J gene: TRBJ2-7
V gene: TRBV11-2
clone size: few

CDR3 DNA: TGCGCCAGCAGCTTGGATACAGGGGGCGATGAGCAGTTCTTC
CDR3 protein: CASSLDTGGDEQFF
D gene: TRBD1
J gene: TRBJ2-1
V gene: TRBV5-1
clone size: .

CDR3 DNA: TGTGCCAGTAGTTACCGGGACAGGGGGCTTAATGAGCAGTTCTTC
CDR3 protein: CASSYRDRGLNEQFF
D gene: TRBD1
J gene: TRBJ2-1
V gene: TRBV19
clone size: few

CDR3 DNA: TGTGCCAGCAGCTTATCGGGTTGGAACACTGAAGCTTTCTTT
CDR3 protein: CASSLSGWNTEAFF
D gene: .
J gene: TRBJ1-1
V gene: TRBV7-8
clone size: .

CDR3 DNA: TGTGCCAGCAGCTTGAGGGGGGAGGGGCGCGAAGCTTTCTTT
CDR3 protein: CASSLRGEGREAFF
D gene: .
J gene: TRBJ1-1
V gene: TRBV5-4
clone size: .

CDR3 DNA: TGTGCCAGCAGCCCCGGGACAGGGGGAAATCATGGCTACACCTTC
CDR3 protein: CASSPGTGGNHGYTF
D gene: TRBD1
J gene: TRBJ1-2
V gene: TRBV5-4
clone size: .

CDR3 DNA: TGCAGTGCTAGTCGGCTAGCGGGGGGGCTTAACACAGATACGCAGTATTTT
CDR3 protein: CSASRLAGGLNTDTQYF
D gene: TRBD2
J gene: TRBJ2-3
V gene: TRBV20-1
clone size: .

CDR3 DNA: TGCAGTGCTAGTCCCATCCTAAGCGGGGGAGTCCAAGAGACCCAGTACTTC
CDR3 protein: CSASPILSGGVQETQYF
D gene: TRBD2
J gene: TRBJ2-5
V gene: TRBV20-1
clone size: .

CDR3 DNA: TGTGCCAGCAGGGAGGCCTACGAGCAGTACTTC
CDR3 protein: CASREAYEQYF
D gene: .
J gene: TRBJ2-7
V gene: TRBV12-3/TRBV12-4
clone size: .

CDR3 DNA: TGTGCCAGCAGTTTCCAGGGGGTGAGGGGCTACACCTTC
CDR3 protein: CASSFQGVRGYTF
D gene: TRBD1
J gene: TRBJ1-2
V gene: TRBV2
clone size: .